The clone carrying this TCR beta chain counts as medium-sized (0.01 to 0.1%). This CDR3 is 13 amino acids long. Trimming removed 0 bases from V and 1 base from J, with 3 bases in between. The germline V gene has CDR1 LNHDA and CDR2 SQIVND (reference sequence). The data were obtained in a study of T and B cells in COVID-19 patients. BIOMED2 TRB-A/B primer pools were used in multiplex TRB PCR. TCRdb called the multiplex PCR reads again in MiXCR, with one record for every CDR3 protein. Of roughly 27,000 distinct CDR3 sequences detected, about 33% appear once; the ten largest clones hold roughly 1.7%. From blood, roughly 220-550 ng of genomic DNA served as TRB template.

This receptor was identified in a human donor who had recovered from COVID-19. What was sequenced was blood. This sequence joins TRBV19 and TRBJ2-5; D not resolved. CDR3 in amino acids: CASSIDSQETQYF. CDR3 in DNA: TGTGCCAGTAGTATAGACAGCCAAGAGACCCAGTACTTC.